This T cell receptor beta chain came from a study of beta chain features in type 1 diabetes. As every portion of the isolated RNA was reverse transcribed, the sequencing read expressed TCRB transcripts. Clones were read by immunoSEQ multiplex PCR, and TCRdb kept only the in-frame ones, dropping some. The sample yields approximately 470,000 clones, 30% seen once. Losses at the gene ends were 3 bases for V and 4 bases for J; bases not matched to a gene: 11. The CDR3 is made up of 16 amino acids. Germline V gene lookup returns CDR1 SGDLS and CDR2 YYNGEE. This chain links TRBV9 with TRBJ2-5; 8 bases align to TRBD1. This clonotype originated in a man aged 18 to 35 in good health. The sample comprised naive CD4+ T cells from blood. DNA for the CDR3: TGTGCCAGCAGCGCCCGGACAGGGACGGTGGGAGAGACCCAGTACTTC. It is translated as CASSARTGTVGETQYF. Full variable domain (rest looked up from reference TRBV9 and TRBJ2-5): DSGVTQTPKHLITATGQRVTLRCSPRSGDLSVYWYQQSLDQGLQFLIQYYNGEERAKGNILERFSAQQFPDLHSELNLSSLELGDSALYFCASSARTGTVGETQYFGPGTRLLVL.